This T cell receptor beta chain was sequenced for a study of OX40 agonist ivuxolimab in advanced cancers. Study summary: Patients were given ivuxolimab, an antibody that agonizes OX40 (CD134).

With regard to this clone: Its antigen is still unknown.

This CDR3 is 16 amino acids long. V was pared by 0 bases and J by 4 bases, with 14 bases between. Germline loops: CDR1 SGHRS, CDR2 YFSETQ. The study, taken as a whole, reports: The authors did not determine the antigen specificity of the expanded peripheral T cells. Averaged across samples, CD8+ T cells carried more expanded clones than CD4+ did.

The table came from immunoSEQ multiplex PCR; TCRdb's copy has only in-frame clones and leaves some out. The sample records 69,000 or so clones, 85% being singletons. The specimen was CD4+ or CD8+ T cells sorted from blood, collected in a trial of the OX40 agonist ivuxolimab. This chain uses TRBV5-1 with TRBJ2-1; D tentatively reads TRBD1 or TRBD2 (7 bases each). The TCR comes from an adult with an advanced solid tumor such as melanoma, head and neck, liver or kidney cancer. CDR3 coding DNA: TGCGCCAGCAGCTTGGACCCAGGGGGGGTATACAATGAGCAGTTCTTC. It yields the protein CASSLDPGGVYNEQFF.